This T cell receptor (beta chain) appears in the sequencing data of a study of T-cell reconstitution after alpha-beta-depleted transplantation in children. Study-wide points: From surviving recipient T cells and thymic progenitors came the high day-60 TCRbeta diversity observed in some patients. Reportedly, only several hundred clones from non-depleted graft cells drove alpha-beta T-cell counts at about two months. A year had passed since transplant, and T-cell counts and diversity by then came mostly from newly produced T cells.

For TCRbeta, the library was prepared with unique molecular identifiers. TCRdb ran MiXCR on the PCR reads and lists one entry per CDR3 protein. The sample includes about 980,000 distinct CDR3 sequences, roughly 29% seen only once; the top ten take approximately 30%. Germline CDR1 reads SGHTA; CDR2 reads FQGNSA. The CDR3 runs to 16 residues. The V end was cut by 5 bases, the J end by 1 base, with 16 bases between. Remarks on this clonotype: Its antigen is currently unknown.

Sequencing was performed on PBMCs, mostly from graft donor cells, taken 360 days after TCRalphabeta/CD19-depleted stem cell transplant. The chain joins TRBV7-2 to TRBJ2-3; no reliable D call. The TCR was taken from a boy younger than two who had a stem cell transplant for SCID, so the T cells may come from the graft donor. In DNA form, the CDR3 reads TGTGCCAGCAGCACGGGTATTCTATTCGGCACAGATACGCAGTATTTT. Protein: CASSTGILFGTDTQYF. Filled out from reference TRBV7-2 and TRBJ2-3, the complete variable domain reads GAGVSQSPSNKVTEKGKDVELRCDPISGHTALYWYRQSLGQGLEFLIYFQGNSAPDKSGLPSDRFSAERTGGSVSTLTIQRTQQEDSAVYLCASSTGILFGTDTQYFGPGTRLTVL.